The T cell receptor (beta chain) described here comes from a study of blood T cell repertoires in COVID-19. The table came from immunoSEQ multiplex PCR; TCRdb's copy has only in-frame clones and leaves some out. The sample records approximately 120,000 clones, 80% to 90% being singletons. This sequence was found in a human donor in a cohort sampled during active COVID-19. Sequencing was carried out using peripheral blood.

This CDR3 reads CASNRLPRTGDGEQYF. The CDR3, as DNA: TGTGCCAGCAACCGCCTGCCCCGGACAGGGGATGGAGAGCAGTACTTC. The J gene is TRBJ2-7, the V gene TRBV27, with 9 bases fitting TRBD1. The CDR3 extends over 16 amino acids. Looked up from germline, CDR1 is MNHEY and CDR2 is SMNVEV (reference sequence). Trimming took 7 bases from V and 7 from J; bases not matched to a gene: 17.